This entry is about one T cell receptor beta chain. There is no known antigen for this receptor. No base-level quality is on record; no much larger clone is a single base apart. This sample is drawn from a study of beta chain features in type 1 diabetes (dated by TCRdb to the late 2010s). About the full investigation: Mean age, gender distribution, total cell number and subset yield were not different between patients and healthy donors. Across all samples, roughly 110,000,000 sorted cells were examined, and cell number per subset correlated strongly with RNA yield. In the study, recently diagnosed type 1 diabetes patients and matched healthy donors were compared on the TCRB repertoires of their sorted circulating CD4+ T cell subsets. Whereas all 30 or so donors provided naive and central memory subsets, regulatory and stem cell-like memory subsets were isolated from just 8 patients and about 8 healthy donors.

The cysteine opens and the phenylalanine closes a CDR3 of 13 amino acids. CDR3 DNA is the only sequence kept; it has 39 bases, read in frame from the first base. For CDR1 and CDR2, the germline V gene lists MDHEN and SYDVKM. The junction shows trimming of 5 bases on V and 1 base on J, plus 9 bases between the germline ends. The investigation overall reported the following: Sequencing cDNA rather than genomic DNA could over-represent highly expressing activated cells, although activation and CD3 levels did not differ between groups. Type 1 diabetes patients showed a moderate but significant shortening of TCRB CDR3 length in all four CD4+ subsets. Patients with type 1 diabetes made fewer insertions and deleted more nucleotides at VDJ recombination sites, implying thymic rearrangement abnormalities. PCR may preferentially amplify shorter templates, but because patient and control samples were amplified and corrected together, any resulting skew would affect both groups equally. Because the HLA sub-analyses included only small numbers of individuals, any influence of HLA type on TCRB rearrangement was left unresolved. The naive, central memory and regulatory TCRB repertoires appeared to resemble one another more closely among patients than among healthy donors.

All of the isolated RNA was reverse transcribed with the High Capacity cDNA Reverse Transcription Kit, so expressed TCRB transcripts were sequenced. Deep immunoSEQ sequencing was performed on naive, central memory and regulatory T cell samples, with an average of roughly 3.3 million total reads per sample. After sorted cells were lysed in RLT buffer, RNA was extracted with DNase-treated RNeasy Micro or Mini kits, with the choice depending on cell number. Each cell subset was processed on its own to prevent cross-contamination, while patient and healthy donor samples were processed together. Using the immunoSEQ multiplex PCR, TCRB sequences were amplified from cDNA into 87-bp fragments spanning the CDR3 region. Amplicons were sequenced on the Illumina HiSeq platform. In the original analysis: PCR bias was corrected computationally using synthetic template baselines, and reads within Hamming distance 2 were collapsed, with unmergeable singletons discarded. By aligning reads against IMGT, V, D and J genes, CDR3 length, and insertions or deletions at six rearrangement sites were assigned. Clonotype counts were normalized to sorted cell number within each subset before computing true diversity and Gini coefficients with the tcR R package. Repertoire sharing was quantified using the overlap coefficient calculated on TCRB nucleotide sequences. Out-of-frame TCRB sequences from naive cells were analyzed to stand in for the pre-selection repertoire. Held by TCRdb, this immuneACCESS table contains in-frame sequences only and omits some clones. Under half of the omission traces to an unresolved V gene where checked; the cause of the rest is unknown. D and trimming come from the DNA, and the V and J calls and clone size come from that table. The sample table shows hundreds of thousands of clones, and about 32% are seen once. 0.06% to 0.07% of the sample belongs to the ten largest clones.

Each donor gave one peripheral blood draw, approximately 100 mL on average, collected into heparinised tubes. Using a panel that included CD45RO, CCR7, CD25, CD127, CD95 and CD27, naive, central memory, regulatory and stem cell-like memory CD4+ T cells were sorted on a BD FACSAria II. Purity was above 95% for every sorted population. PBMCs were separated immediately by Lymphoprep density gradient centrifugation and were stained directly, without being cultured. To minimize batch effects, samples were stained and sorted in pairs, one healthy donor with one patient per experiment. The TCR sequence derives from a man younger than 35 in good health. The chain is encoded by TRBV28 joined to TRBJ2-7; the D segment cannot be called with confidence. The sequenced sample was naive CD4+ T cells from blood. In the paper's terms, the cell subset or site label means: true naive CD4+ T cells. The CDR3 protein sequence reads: CASSGGSSYEQYF. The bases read TGTGCCAGCAGTGGCGGCAGTTCCTACGAGCAGTACTTC.